The sequence of this T cell receptor beta chain was determined in a study of CD4 T cells in lung cancer (dated by TCRdb to about 2019). Background for the entire study: To find responses to candidate mutation-encoded neoepitopes, the study screened blood T cells from NSCLC patients and isolated neoantigen-specific CD4+ T-cell clones and TCRs. Aged 60 to 69 when blood was donated, the resected patients, most of whom were former smokers, had either lung adenocarcinoma or squamous cell carcinoma. Treatments the patients had received before donating blood included platinum chemotherapy, and some of the patients were given nivolumab or pembrolizumab. Deep sequencing of TCRB was used to follow the frequency of neoantigen-specific clonotypes in tumor resections, non-adjacent lung and cultured T-cell products. Results the study describes overall, beyond this receptor: Some responses derived from blood might reflect in vitro priming of naive T cells or cross-reactivity instead of memory responses to the cancer.

To note about this clone: This receptor's antigen is unknown. Per-base quality was not reported, and no clone a single base away is much larger than it.

The method was the immunoSEQ multiplex PCR assay. DNA was isolated with Qiagen DNeasy or QIAamp micro DNA kits and TCRB sequenced with the Adaptive Biotechnology human TCRB sequencing kit. Sequencing of TCRB libraries was performed on an Illumina MiSeq. The source study handled its data this way. TCRB sequence data were analyzed with the kit provider's software, and tumor enrichment of clonotype templates was tested with Fisher's exact test. TCRdb's version of the immuneACCESS table is confined to in-frame rearrangements and falls short of the full clone set. An unresolved V gene accounts for under half of the shortfall where checked; the remainder is of unknown origin. V, J and clone size were drawn from that table, and D and trimming were deduced from the DNA. For this sample the table gives about 1,200 clones, of which under 60% were detected only once. Roughly two thirds of the sample rests with the top ten.

Tumor-infiltrating lymphocyte cultures were grown from approximately 6-13 tumor fragments in high-dose IL2 (roughly 5,500 U/mL) for approximately 36 days. Reading the germline V gene gives CDR1 MDHEN and CDR2 SYDVKM. V gives up 6 bases and J gives up 0 bases, and the segment between their germline ends measures 9 bases. The CDR3 holds 14 amino acids from the cysteine to the phenylalanine. Only the CDR3 region is kept as DNA, spanning 42 bases read in frame from base 1. The rearrangement joined TRBV28 to TRBJ1-5; perhaps TRBD1 is the D gene, with 5 bases matching. The sequencing input was cultured cells derived from lung. This clonotype was sampled from a woman aged 55-69 years with non-small cell lung cancer. The CDR3 sequence is CASSPGHSNQPQHF. The sequenced DNA is TGTGCCAGCAGCCCGGGGCATAGCAATCAGCCCCAGCATTTT. The CDR3, completed at both ends by the reference TRBV28 and TRBJ1-5 genes, gives the full variable domain DVKVTQSSRYLVKRTGEKVFLECVQDMDHENMFWYRQDPGLGLRLIYFSYDVKMKEKGDIPEGYSVSREKKERFSLILESASTNQTSMYLCASSPGHSNQPQHFGDGTRLSIL.